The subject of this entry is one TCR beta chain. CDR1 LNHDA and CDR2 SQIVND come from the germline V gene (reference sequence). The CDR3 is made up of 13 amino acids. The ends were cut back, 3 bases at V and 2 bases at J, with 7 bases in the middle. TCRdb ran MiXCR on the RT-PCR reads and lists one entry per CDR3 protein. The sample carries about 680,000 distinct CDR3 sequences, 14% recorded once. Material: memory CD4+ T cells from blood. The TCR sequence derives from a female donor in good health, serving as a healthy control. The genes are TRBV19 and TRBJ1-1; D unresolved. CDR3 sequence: CASSISSNTEAFF. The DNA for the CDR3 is TGTGCCAGTAGTATCAGCTCTAACACTGAAGCTTTCTTT.